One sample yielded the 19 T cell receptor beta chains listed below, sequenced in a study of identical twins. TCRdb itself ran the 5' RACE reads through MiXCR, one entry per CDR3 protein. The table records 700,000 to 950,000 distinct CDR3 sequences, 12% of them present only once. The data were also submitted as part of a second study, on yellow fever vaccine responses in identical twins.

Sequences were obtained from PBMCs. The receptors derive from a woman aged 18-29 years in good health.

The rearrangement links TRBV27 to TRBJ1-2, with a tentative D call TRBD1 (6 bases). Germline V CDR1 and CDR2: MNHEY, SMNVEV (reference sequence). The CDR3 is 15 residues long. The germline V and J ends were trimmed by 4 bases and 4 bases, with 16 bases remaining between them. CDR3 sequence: CASSSDRLTTYGYTF. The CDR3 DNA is TGTGCCAGCAGTTCAGACAGGTTAACCACCTATGGCTACACCTTC.

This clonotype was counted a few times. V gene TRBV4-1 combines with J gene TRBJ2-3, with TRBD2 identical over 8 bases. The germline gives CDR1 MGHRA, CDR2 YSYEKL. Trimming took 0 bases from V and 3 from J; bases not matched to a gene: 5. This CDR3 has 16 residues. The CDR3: CASSQEVTSGTDTQYF. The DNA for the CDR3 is TGCGCCAGCAGCCAAGAAGTCACTAGCGGAACAGATACGCAGTATTTT.

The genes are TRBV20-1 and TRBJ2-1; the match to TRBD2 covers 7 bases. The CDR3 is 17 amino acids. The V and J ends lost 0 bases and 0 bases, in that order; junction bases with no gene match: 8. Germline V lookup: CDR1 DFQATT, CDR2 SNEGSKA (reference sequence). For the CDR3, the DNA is TGCAGTGCTAGAGATTTACGGGAGGTGGGCTCCTACAATGAGCAGTTCTTC. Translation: CSARDLREVGSYNEQFF.

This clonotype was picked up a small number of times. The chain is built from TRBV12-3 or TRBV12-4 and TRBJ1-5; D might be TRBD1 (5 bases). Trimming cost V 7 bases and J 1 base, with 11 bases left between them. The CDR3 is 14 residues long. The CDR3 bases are TGTGCCAGCACCCAGGGCCGGAGCAATCAGCCCCAGCATTTT. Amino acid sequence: CASTQGRSNQPQHF.

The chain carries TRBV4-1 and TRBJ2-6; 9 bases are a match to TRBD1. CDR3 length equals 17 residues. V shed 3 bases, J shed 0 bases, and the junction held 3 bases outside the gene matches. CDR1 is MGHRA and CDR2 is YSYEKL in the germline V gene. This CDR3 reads CASSQPGQGSGANVLTF. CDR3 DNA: TGCGCCAGCAGCCAGCCGGGACAGGGCTCTGGGGCCAACGTCCTGACTTTC.

In nucleotides, the CDR3 is TGTGCCAGCAGCTCCTCGACGGAAGCCTCTGGCAATCAGCCCCAGCATTTT. Translated: CASSSSTEASGNQPQHF. The chain carries TRBV13 and TRBJ1-5; D gene uncertain. V was pared by 4 bases and J by 2 bases, with 18 bases between. The CDR3 length is 17 residues. The germline V gene has CDR1 PRHDT and CDR2 FYEKMQ (reference sequence).

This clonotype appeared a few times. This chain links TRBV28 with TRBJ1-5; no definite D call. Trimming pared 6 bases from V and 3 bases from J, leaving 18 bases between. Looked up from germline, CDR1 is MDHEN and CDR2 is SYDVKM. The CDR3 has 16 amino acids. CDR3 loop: CASRPPSAFSNQPQHF. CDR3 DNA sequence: TGTGCCAGCAGACCCCCGTCGGCGTTCTCCAATCAGCCCCAGCATTTT.

CDR3 protein: CASGDDYGYTF. The CDR3 nucleotides read TGCGCCAGCGGGGACGACTATGGCTACACCTTC. The V gene is TRBV5-1, the J gene TRBJ1-2, with D maybe TRBD1 (5 bases). This CDR3 has 11 residues. Germline V gene data show CDR1 as SGHRS and CDR2 as YFSETQ. Trimming took 7 bases from V and 3 from J, leaving 7 bases between them.

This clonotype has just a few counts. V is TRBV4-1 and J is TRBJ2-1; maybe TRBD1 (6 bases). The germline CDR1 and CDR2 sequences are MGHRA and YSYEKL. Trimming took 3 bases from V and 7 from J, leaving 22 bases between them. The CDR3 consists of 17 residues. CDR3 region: CASSQVERDTGKNEQFF. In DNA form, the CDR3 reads TGCGCCAGCAGCCAGGTCGAACGGGACACGGGAAAAAATGAGCAGTTCTTC.

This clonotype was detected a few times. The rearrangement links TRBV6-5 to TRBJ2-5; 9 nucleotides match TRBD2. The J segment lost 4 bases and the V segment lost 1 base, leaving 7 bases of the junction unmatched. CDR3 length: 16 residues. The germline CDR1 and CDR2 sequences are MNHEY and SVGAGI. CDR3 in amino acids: CASSYFGGGAGETQYF. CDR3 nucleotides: TGTGCCAGCAGTTACTTCGGCGGGGGGGCTGGAGAGACCCAGTACTTC.

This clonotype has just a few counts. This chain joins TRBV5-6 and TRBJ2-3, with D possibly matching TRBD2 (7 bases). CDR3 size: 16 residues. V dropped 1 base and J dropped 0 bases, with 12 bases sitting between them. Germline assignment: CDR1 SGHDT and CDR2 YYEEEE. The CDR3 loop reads CASSLRGAGSTDTQYF. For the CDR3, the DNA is TGTGCCAGCAGCTTGCGGGGGGCGGGGAGCACAGATACGCAGTATTTT. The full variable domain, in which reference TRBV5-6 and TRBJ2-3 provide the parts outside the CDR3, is DAGVTQSPTHLIKTRGQQVTLRCSPKSGHDTVSWYQQALGQGPQFIFQYYEEEERQRGNFPDRFSGHQFPNYSSELNVNALLLGDSALYLCASSLRGAGSTDTQYFGPGTRLTVL.

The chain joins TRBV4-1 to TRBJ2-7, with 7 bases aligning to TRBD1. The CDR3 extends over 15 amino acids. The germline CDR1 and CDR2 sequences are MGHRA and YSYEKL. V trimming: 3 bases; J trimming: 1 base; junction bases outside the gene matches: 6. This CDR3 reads CASSQGTDPSYEQYF. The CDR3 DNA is TGCGCCAGCAGCCAGGGGACAGACCCGTCCTACGAGCAGTACTTC.

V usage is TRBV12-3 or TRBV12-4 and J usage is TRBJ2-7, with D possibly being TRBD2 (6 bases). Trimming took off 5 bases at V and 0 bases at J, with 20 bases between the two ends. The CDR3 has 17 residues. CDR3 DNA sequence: TGTGCCAGCAGTCCCCAAGACCGCGGGATTAGCTCCTACGAGCAGTACTTC. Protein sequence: CASSPQDRGISSYEQYF.

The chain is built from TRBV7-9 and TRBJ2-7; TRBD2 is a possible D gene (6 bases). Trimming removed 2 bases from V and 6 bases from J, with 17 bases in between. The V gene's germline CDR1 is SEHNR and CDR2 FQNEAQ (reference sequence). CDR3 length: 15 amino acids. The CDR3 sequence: CASSLYRGMGSEQYF. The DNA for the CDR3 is TGTGCCAGCAGCTTATATCGGGGGATGGGGAGCGAGCAGTACTTC.

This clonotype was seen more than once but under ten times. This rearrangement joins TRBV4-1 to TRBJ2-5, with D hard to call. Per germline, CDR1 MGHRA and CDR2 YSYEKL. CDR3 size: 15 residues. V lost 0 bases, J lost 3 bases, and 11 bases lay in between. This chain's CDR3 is CASSQDTVGKETQYF. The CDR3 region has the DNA TGCGCCAGCAGCCAAGACACGGTCGGAAAAGAGACCCAGTACTTC.

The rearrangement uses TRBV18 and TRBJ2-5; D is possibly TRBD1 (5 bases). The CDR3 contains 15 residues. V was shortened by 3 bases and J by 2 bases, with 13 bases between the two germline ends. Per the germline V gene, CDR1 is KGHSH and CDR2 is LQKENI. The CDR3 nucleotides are TGTGCCAGCTCACCGCACCAGGGTCAACAAGAGACCCAGTACTTC. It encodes CASSPHQGQQETQYF.

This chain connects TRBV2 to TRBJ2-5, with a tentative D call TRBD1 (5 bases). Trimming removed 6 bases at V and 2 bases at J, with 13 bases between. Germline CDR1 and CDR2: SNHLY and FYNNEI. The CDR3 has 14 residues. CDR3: CASSLQGVQETQYF. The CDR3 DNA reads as TGTGCCAGCAGCTTGCAGGGTGTGCAAGAGACCCAGTACTTC.

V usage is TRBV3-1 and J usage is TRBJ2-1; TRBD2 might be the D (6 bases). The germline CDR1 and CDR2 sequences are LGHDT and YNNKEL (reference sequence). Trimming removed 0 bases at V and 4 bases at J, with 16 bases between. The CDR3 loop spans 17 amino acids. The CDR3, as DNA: TGTGCCAGCAGCCAAGATCTGGGAGGAGCATTATACAATGAGCAGTTCTTC. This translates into CASSQDLGGALYNEQFF.

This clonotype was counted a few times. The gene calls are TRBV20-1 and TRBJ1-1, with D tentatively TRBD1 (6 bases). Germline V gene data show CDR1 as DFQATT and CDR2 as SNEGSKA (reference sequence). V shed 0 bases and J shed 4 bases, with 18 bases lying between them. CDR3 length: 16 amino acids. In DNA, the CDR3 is TGCAGTGCTAGAGATTCGTTAACAGGGATAAGCACTGAAGCTTTCTTT. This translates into CSARDSLTGISTEAFF.